The entry below gives a single T cell receptor beta chain sequence along with its context. The antigen is undetermined. When ophthalmopathy did not progress within 18 months, Graves' hyperthyroidism was considered stable. Diagnoses rested on clinical symptoms, serum thyroxine and TRAb, thyroid ultrasound and orbital computed tomography. Authors of the study amplified TCR beta CDR3 regions from RNA transcripts. First-round RT-PCR with HTBI primers amplified the TCR CDR3 region. One entry per CDR3 protein, called by TCRdb with MiXCR from the multiplex PCR reads. Of hundreds of thousands of distinct CDR3 sequences in the sample, around 46% were seen once. This entry comes from a study of T cells in Graves' hyperthyroidism and ophthalmopathy. Trimming at V came to 5 bases and at J to 0 bases, leaving 10 bases not matched to a gene. The CDR3 is 16 amino acids. The germline V gene has CDR1 SGHVS and CDR2 FNYEAQ.

Points from the study as a whole: Before onset, by a median of approximately 6.8 months, the model predicted ophthalmopathy. Most thyroid clonotypes expanded above 0.001 were also detected in blood.

Sequencing was performed on peripheral blood or thyroid tissue (not recorded which). This TCR derives from a woman aged 18-35 years with Graves' hyperthyroidism. The gene calls are TRBV7-6 and TRBJ2-7; 7 nucleotides agree with TRBD1. As DNA, the CDR3 is TGTGCCAGCAGCGTCTATGGGGACAGATCCTCCTACGAGCAGTACTTC. Its translation: CASSVYGDRSSYEQYF.